The rows below give T cell receptor beta chains drawn from one sample of a study of PD-1 blockade in classical Hodgkin lymphoma. Here immunoSEQ multiplex PCR was the method, and the copy in TCRdb shows in-frame clones only, minus some. The profile covers tens of thousands of clones, with 89% appearing a single time and 22% taken by the ten largest. The starting material was peripheral blood mononuclear cells (PBMCs), obtained at baseline. All receptors derive from a human donor with classical Hodgkin lymphoma. The CDR3 runs from the conserved cysteine through the conserved F or W. The order of the fields is V gene, J gene, D gene, clone size, CDR3 protein, CDR3 DNA. D genes are given only for firm matches. Size values are once, few and many counts, or a class for expanded clones, and some rows have none.

v_gene: TRBV27; j_gene: TRBJ1-2; d_gene: -; abundance: -; CDR3aa: CASSFLGFYGYTF; CDR3nt: TGTGCCAGCAGTTTCCTAGGGTTCTATGGCTACACCTTC
v_gene: TRBV7-9; j_gene: TRBJ2-2; d_gene: -; abundance: -; CDR3aa: CASSLDGPARGAGELFF; CDR3nt: TGTGCCAGCAGCTTAGACGGACCGGCAAGGGGGGCCGGGGAGCTGTTTTTT
v_gene: TRBV7-2; j_gene: TRBJ2-1; d_gene: -; abundance: -; CDR3aa: CASSSLGRGSYNEQFF; CDR3nt: TGTGCCAGCAGCTCTTTAGGTCGAGGGTCCTACAATGAGCAGTTCTTC
v_gene: TRBV29-1; j_gene: TRBJ1-1; d_gene: -; abundance: -; CDR3aa: CSVFSEFNTEAFF; CDR3nt: TGCAGCGTTTTTAGCGAGTTCAACACTGAAGCTTTCTTT
v_gene: TRBV29-1; j_gene: TRBJ1-2; d_gene: -; abundance: once; CDR3aa: CSVDLRVGGYTF; CDR3nt: TGCAGCGTTGATCTCAGGGTGGGGGGCTACACCTTC
v_gene: TRBV7-8; j_gene: TRBJ2-6; d_gene: -; abundance: -; CDR3aa: CASSLDDAWSSGANVLTF; CDR3nt: TGTGCCAGCAGCTTAGATGATGCGTGGTCCTCTGGGGCCAACGTCCTGACTTTC
v_gene: TRBV28; j_gene: TRBJ2-7; d_gene: TRBD1; abundance: -; CDR3aa: CASSGQGFLDYEQYF; CDR3nt: TGTGCCAGCAGTGGACAGGGTTTTCTCGACTACGAGCAGTACTTC
v_gene: TRBV6-1; j_gene: TRBJ2-3; d_gene: TRBD2; abundance: -; CDR3aa: CASSELAGSLYYTDTQYF; CDR3nt: TGTGCCAGCAGTGAACTAGCGGGATCACTCTACTACACAGATACGCAGTATTTT
v_gene: TRBV7-9; j_gene: TRBJ2-1; d_gene: TRBD2; abundance: -; CDR3aa: CASSPLSGRYDEQFF; CDR3nt: TGTGCCAGCAGTCCCCTTAGCGGGAGATACGATGAGCAGTTCTTC
v_gene: TRBV27; j_gene: TRBJ1-2; d_gene: TRBD1; abundance: -; CDR3aa: CASSYRDRGGYGYTF; CDR3nt: TGTGCCAGCAGTTACCGGGACAGGGGTGGGTATGGCTACACCTTC
v_gene: TRBV29-1; j_gene: TRBJ2-1; d_gene: TRBD2; abundance: once; CDR3aa: CSVGFDRTSGSNEQFF; CDR3nt: TGCAGCGTCGGATTCGATCGGACTAGCGGGAGTAATGAGCAGTTCTTC
v_gene: TRBV10-1; j_gene: TRBJ2-3; d_gene: TRBD2; abundance: -; CDR3aa: CASSDGLAASDTQYF; CDR3nt: TGCGCCAGCAGTGACGGACTAGCGGCCTCAGATACGCAGTATTTT
v_gene: TRBV21-1; j_gene: TRBJ2-7; d_gene: -; abundance: -; CDR3aa: CASSSTYRDRREGEQYF; CDR3nt: TGTGCCAGCAGTTCCACCTACCGGGACAGGAGAGAGGGGGAGCAGTACTTC
v_gene: TRBV7-2; j_gene: TRBJ2-1; d_gene: TRBD2; abundance: -; CDR3aa: CASSLEAASGANEQFF; CDR3nt: TGTGCCAGCAGCTTAGAAGCGGCTAGCGGGGCCAATGAGCAGTTCTTC
v_gene: TRBV11-2; j_gene: TRBJ2-7; d_gene: TRBD2; abundance: -; CDR3aa: CASSFSTGTTTGEQYF; CDR3nt: TGTGCCAGCAGCTTCTCTACCGGGACTACCACGGGGGAGCAGTACTTC
v_gene: TRBV27; j_gene: TRBJ2-7; d_gene: -; abundance: -; CDR3aa: CASSLTARDSLSTYEQYF; CDR3nt: TGTGCCAGCAGTTTAACCGCCAGGGACTCCCTTTCCACCTACGAGCAGTACTTC